Presented here are 28 T cell receptor beta chains from one specimen sequenced in a study of T-cell memory formation after mild COVID-19. MiXCR, applied by TCRdb to the 5' RACE reads, yields one record per CDR3 protein. This table holds about 560,000 distinct CDR3 sequences, 17% found once. Sample: PBMCs or a T cell subset sorted from them (not recorded which). The receptors were gathered from an adult woman who had mild COVID-19 (a few samples of this study predate the infection). Cell type and time point are not known.

This clonotype was counted ten times or more. The gene calls are TRBV12-3 or TRBV12-4 and TRBJ2-1; 12 bases align to TRBD2. The ends lost 6 bases at V and 9 bases at J; junction bases unmatched: 9. The CDR3 is 15 residues long. The chain's CDR3 is CASRATSGGLGEQFF. CDR3 DNA sequence: TGTGCCAGCAGAGCTACTAGCGGGGGGCTCGGTGAGCAGTTCTTC.

This clonotype was found a few times. The chain carries TRBV2 and TRBJ2-3; the match to TRBD1 covers 9 bases. Losses at the gene ends were 5 bases for V and 7 bases for J; bases not matched to a gene: 4. Per the germline V gene, CDR1 is SNHLY and CDR2 is FYNNEI. This CDR3 spans 13 amino acids. The CDR3 reads CASSRQGGNTQYF. In DNA form, the CDR3 reads TGTGCCAGCAGTAGACAGGGGGGAAATACGCAGTATTTT.

The chain uses TRBV4-1 and TRBJ2-7; D may be TRBD2 (6 bases). Germline lookup yields CDR1 MGHRA and CDR2 YSYEKL. This CDR3 comprises 13 residues. The V and J ends lost 5 bases and 2 bases respectively, with 10 bases between them. CDR3 nucleotide sequence: TGCGCCAGCAGCGAAAGGGAGGCCTACGAGCAGTACTTC. Protein product: CASSEREAYEQYF.

The CDR3 spells CASALGGTQYF. CDR3 DNA: TGTGCCAGCGCCCTGGGGGGGACCCAGTACTTC. This sequence joins TRBV12-3 or TRBV12-4 and TRBJ2-5; D is possibly TRBD2 (6 bases). The CDR3 runs to 11 residues. V lost 8 bases and J 7 bases, leaving 11 bases between the germline ends.

This clonotype was observed a handful of times. This chain connects TRBV9 to TRBJ1-5; the D gene is possibly TRBD1 (6 bases). Trimming shortened V by 3 bases and J by 3 bases, and 13 bases separated the two germline ends. This CDR3 spans 15 amino acids. Germline-derived CDR1 and CDR2 are SGDLS and YYNGEE. CDR3 nucleotide sequence: TGTGCCAGCAGCGCCCGACAGGATAACAATCAGCCCCAGCATTTT. Translation gives CASSARQDNNQPQHF.

This clonotype has ten or more counts. The V call is TRBV7-6, the J call TRBJ2-7; possibly TRBD1 for D (6 bases). Trimming removed 6 bases from V and 6 bases from J, with 12 bases in between. Germline V gene data show CDR1 as SGHVS and CDR2 as FNYEAQ. The CDR3 sequence is 12 residues long. Here the CDR3 reads CASSPQGSEQYF. CDR3 DNA sequence: TGTGCCAGCAGTCCCCAGGGGAGCGAGCAGTACTTC. Complete variable domain (other parts from reference TRBV7-6 and TRBJ2-7): GAGVSQSPRYKVTKRGQDVALRCDPISGHVSLYWYRQALGQGPEFLTYFNYEAQQDKSGLPNDRFSAERPEGSISTLTIQRTEQRDSAMYRCASSPQGSEQYFGPGTRLTVT.

This clonotype was seen only a few times. V usage is TRBV5-1 and J usage is TRBJ2-3; the D is unclear. Deletions cut 0 bases from V and 3 bases from J, with 8 bases between. The CDR3 covers 14 residues. The germline CDR1 and CDR2 sequences are SGHRS and YFSETQ. CDR3 in DNA: TGCGCCAGCAGCTTGGGGACCAGGACAGATACGCAGTATTTT. It is translated as CASSLGTRTDTQYF.

This clonotype occurred a few times. The chain uses TRBV7-9 and TRBJ2-2; TRBD1 aligns across 9 bases. Germline-derived CDR1 and CDR2 are SEHNR and FQNEAQ (reference sequence). Trimming at V came to 5 bases and at J to 1 base, leaving 11 bases not matched to a gene. This CDR3 is 18 amino acids long. The CDR3 is CASSPQPRGQGNTGELFF. The CDR3 nucleotides read TGTGCCAGCAGCCCACAGCCCCGGGGACAGGGGAACACCGGGGAGCTGTTTTTT.

This chain connects TRBV6-2 or TRBV6-3 to TRBJ1-1, with a weak D call TRBD1 (5 bases). With 0 bases removed from V and 7 bases from J, the gap between germline ends came to 12 bases. The germline V gene has CDR1 MNHEY and CDR2 SVGEGT. CDR3 length equals 14 residues. The CDR3 loop reads CASSYSRTRLEAFF. As DNA, the CDR3 is TGTGCCAGCAGTTACTCGCGGACAAGACTTGAAGCTTTCTTT.

This clonotype was seen a handful of times. This chain links TRBV6-2 or TRBV6-3 with TRBJ2-7; tentatively, D is TRBD1 (6 bases). The V gene lost 6 bases and the J gene lost 3 bases, with 12 bases spanning the gap. Germline values: CDR1 MNHEY, CDR2 SVGEGT. CDR3 size: 13 residues. CDR3 sequence: CASRRWTDYEQYF. DNA of the CDR3: TGTGCCAGCAGACGCTGGACAGACTACGAGCAGTACTTC.

V gene TRBV6-5 combines with J gene TRBJ2-7, with a weak D call TRBD2 (5 bases). CDR1 is MNHEY, CDR2 SVGAGI, per germline. The CDR3 is 13 amino acids. Trimming removed 0 bases from V and 7 bases from J, with 10 bases in between. CDR3 nucleotide sequence: TGTGCCAGCAGTTACTCGGGAGTGGGGGAGCAGTACTTC. Its protein product is CASSYSGVGEQYF.

This clonotype was recorded a few times. V is TRBV2 and J is TRBJ2-2; D remains ambiguous. Deletions cut 3 bases from V and 4 bases from J, with 9 bases between. The V gene's germline CDR1 is SNHLY and CDR2 FYNNEI. The CDR3 sequence is 14 residues long. CDR3 nucleotides: TGTGCCAGCAGTGACATGGAAGCCACCGGGGAGCTGTTTTTT. As protein: CASSDMEATGELFF.

This clonotype turned up a few times. The rearrangement joins TRBV20-1 to TRBJ1-2; 10 bases match TRBD1. Per germline, CDR1 DFQATT and CDR2 SNEGSKA (reference sequence). The CDR3 totals 14 residues. Germline trimming cut 1 base from V and 6 bases from J; bases unmatched to any gene: 5. For the CDR3, the DNA is TGCAGTGCTAGAGTTGGACAGGGGGTGAATGGCTACACCTTC. Translating gives CSARVGQGVNGYTF.

This clonotype was counted a few times. V usage is TRBV5-6 and J usage is TRBJ2-1; D perhaps matches TRBD1 (5 bases). V was clipped by 4 bases and J by 0 bases, with 11 bases between them. This CDR3 contains 15 residues. Looked up from germline, CDR1 is SGHDT and CDR2 is YYEEEE. In DNA, the CDR3 is TGTGCCAGCAGCCTACAGGTGAGCTCCTACAATGAGCAGTTCTTC. This sequence encodes CASSLQVSSYNEQFF.

The rearrangement uses TRBV12-3 or TRBV12-4 and TRBJ1-1; D may be TRBD1 (5 bases). The germline V and J ends were trimmed by 7 bases and 5 bases, with 17 bases remaining between them. The CDR3 spans 14 residues. The CDR3 DNA sequence: TGTGCCAGCAACTTCCAGGGATCGAGGACTGAAGCTTTCTTT. The encoded protein is CASNFQGSRTEAFF.

V and J are TRBV20-1 and TRBJ2-1; 7 bases are a match to TRBD2. Germline lookup yields CDR1 DFQATT and CDR2 SNEGSKA (reference sequence). V shed 0 bases, J shed 4 bases, and the junction held 9 bases outside the gene matches. This CDR3 spans 16 amino acids. DNA of the CDR3: TGCAGTGCTAGAGATGACCGGGACTACGTGTACAATGAGCAGTTCTTC. This sequence encodes CSARDDRDYVYNEQFF.

This clonotype was detected only a few times. V gene TRBV7-2 combines with J gene TRBJ2-3, with 10 bases aligning to TRBD2. The CDR3 extends over 16 amino acids. Germline V CDR1 and CDR2: SGHTA, FQGNSA. V dropped 4 bases and J dropped 4; count of bases not matched to a gene: 8. CDR3 region: CASSWQLAGRPDTQYF. In DNA, the CDR3 is TGTGCCAGCAGCTGGCAACTAGCGGGGAGGCCAGATACGCAGTATTTT.

In its sample, this clonotype was seen a few times. The chain recombines TRBV3-1 with TRBJ2-7; TRBD2 matches 7 bases. The CDR3 loop spans 15 amino acids. The V gene's germline CDR1 is LGHDT and CDR2 YNNKEL (reference sequence). Losses at the gene ends were 1 base for V and 2 bases for J; bases not matched to a gene: 5. As DNA, the CDR3 is TGTGCCAGCAGCCAAGCCTGGGGAGGGCCCTACGAGCAGTACTTC. The encoded protein is CASSQAWGGPYEQYF.

The chain joins TRBV25-1 to TRBJ2-2, with a weak D call TRBD2 (5 bases). Trimming left V 4 bases short and J 5 bases short, with 8 bases between. Germline V gene sequence: CDR1 MGHDK, CDR2 SYGVNS. CDR3 length equals 13 residues. CDR3 coding DNA: TGTGCCAGCAGTGTACCGGGAACCGGGGAGCTGTTTTTT. Translated: CASSVPGTGELFF.

The V gene is TRBV2, the J gene TRBJ2-7; 11 bases line up with TRBD1. The germline V gene encodes CDR1 SNHLY and CDR2 FYNNEI. The CDR3 extends over 14 amino acids. The trim removed 11 bases at V and 6 bases at J, leaving 12 bases unmatched. The CDR3 sequence is CASTPGQGVGEQYF. In nucleotides, the CDR3 is TGTGCCTCCACACCGGGACAGGGGGTAGGCGAGCAGTACTTC.

The chain has TRBV20-1 and TRBJ1-4; a possible D gene is TRBD1 (5 bases). The V end lost 3 bases, the J end lost 7 bases, and 12 bases lay between the germline ends. The CDR3 extends over 13 amino acids. Germline CDR1 is DFQATT and CDR2 is SNEGSKA (reference sequence). CDR3 region: CSARMGRPEKLFF. DNA of the CDR3: TGCAGTGCTAGGATGGGACGACCTGAAAAACTGTTTTTT.

The sample holds a few counts of this clonotype. J is TRBJ2-1 and V is TRBV7-3, with TRBD1 as a possible D gene (7 bases). The germline V and J ends were trimmed by 3 bases and 5 bases, with 14 bases remaining between them. Germline V gene data show CDR1 as SGHTA and CDR2 as FQGTGA. The CDR3 totals 15 residues. The CDR3 reads CASSFVAGTDNEQFF. The DNA of the CDR3 is TGTGCCAGCAGCTTCGTGGCGGGGACAGACAATGAGCAGTTCTTC.

V usage is TRBV5-1 and J usage is TRBJ2-7; 11 bases are shared with TRBD1. The germline V gene has CDR1 SGHRS and CDR2 YFSETQ. This CDR3 contains 16 residues. The V and J ends lost 0 bases and 4 bases, in that order; junction bases with no gene match: 6. CDR3 sequence: CASSLVSGTGGYEQYF. CDR3 bases: TGCGCCAGCAGCTTGGTTTCCGGGACAGGGGGATACGAGCAGTACTTC. Full variable domain (outside the CDR3, taken from reference TRBV5-1 and TRBJ2-7): KAGVTQTPRYLIKTRGQQVTLSCSPISGHRSVSWYQQTPGQGLQFLFEYFSETQRNKGNFPGRFSGRQFSNSRSEMNVSTLELGDSALYLCASSLVSGTGGYEQYFGPGTRLTVT.

The V call is TRBV30, the J call TRBJ2-7; D remains unclear. Germline lookup yields CDR1 GTSNPN and CDR2 SVGIG (reference sequence). The CDR3 extends over 14 amino acids. Trimming pared 0 bases from V and 2 bases from J, leaving 11 bases between. Written as DNA, the CDR3 is TGTGCCTGGAGTGTTGGACCGTTCGCCTACGAGCAGTACTTC. Protein product: CAWSVGPFAYEQYF.

This clonotype was detected many times. The rearrangement joins TRBV5-1 to TRBJ2-1, with D possibly being TRBD2 (6 bases). CDR1 SGHRS and CDR2 YFSETQ come from the germline V gene. CDR3 length equals 14 residues. With 9 bases removed from V and 2 bases from J, the gap between germline ends came to 15 bases. The CDR3 is CATSGGRTYNEQFF. In DNA form, the CDR3 reads TGCGCCACATCGGGTGGGAGGACCTACAATGAGCAGTTCTTC.

The table lists this clonotype with a few counts. The genes are TRBV3-1 and TRBJ1-1; D is undetermined. Per germline, CDR1 LGHDT and CDR2 YNNKEL (reference sequence). Trimming shortened V by 5 bases and J by 3 bases, and 7 bases separated the two germline ends. The CDR3 has 12 residues. The CDR3 nucleotides are TGTGCCAGCAGCAAGGTTGACACTGAAGCTTTCTTT. Amino acids: CASSKVDTEAFF.

The chain employs TRBV20-1 and TRBJ2-1, with TRBD2 matching over 12 bases. The junction had 9 bases not matched to a gene; V was cut back by 3 bases and J by 12 bases. This CDR3 region has 14 residues. CDR1 and CDR2 (germline): DFQATT, SNEGSKA (reference sequence). The CDR3 DNA reads TGCAGTGCTAGTATTCTAGCGGGGGGGCGATGGCAGTTCTTC. As protein: CSASILAGGRWQFF.

This chain links TRBV5-1 with TRBJ1-1; unclear D gene. This CDR3 has 15 residues. The V and J ends lost 1 base and 5 bases respectively, with 15 bases between them. Germline values: CDR1 SGHRS, CDR2 YFSETQ. CDR3 residues: CASSLNGEGVTEAFF. DNA for the CDR3: TGCGCCAGCAGCTTGAATGGGGAAGGTGTAACTGAAGCTTTCTTT.